This T cell receptor beta chain is from a study of technical replicates of blood from several donors (dated by TCRdb to between 2016 and 2019). On this clone itself: Its antigen has not been determined. The input lacks base qualities; no much larger clone sits a single base away.

The method was the immunoSEQ multiplex PCR assay. Imported from immuneACCESS, the table was reduced by TCRdb to in-frame sequences with V and J called. These copies leave out some clones; in studies compared against another copy, an unresolved V gene accounts for under half, and the cause of the remainder is not known. This sample gives about 88,000 clones in total; 85% to 95% of them show up just once. The ten biggest clones cover roughly 0.26% of the sample. Germline trimming: 1 base from V, 5 bases from J; junction bases outside gene matches: 5. In the germline V gene, CDR1 corresponds to SGHVS and CDR2 to FNYEAQ. From its cysteine to its phenylalanine, the CDR3 spans 15 amino acids. The read is trimmed to its CDR3 DNA, 45 bases read in frame from base 1.

Sample: T cells isolated from PBMCs. The chain joins TRBV7-6 to TRBJ2-5; 9 central nucleotides agree with TRBD2. This TCR derives from a human donor in good health. The bases are TGTGCCAGCAGCTTAGGGGTAGCGGGAGCGGAGACCCAGTACTTC. It specifies CASSLGVAGAETQYF. With the portions outside the CDR3 filled from the reference TRBV7-6 and TRBJ2-5 genes, the complete variable region becomes GAGVSQSPRYKVTKRGQDVALRCDPISGHVSLYWYRQALGQGPEFLTYFNYEAQQDKSGLPNDRFSAERPEGSISTLTIQRTEQRDSAMYRCASSLGVAGAETQYFGPGTRLLVL.